This T cell receptor (beta chain) was obtained from a study of molecular identifiers for immune sequencing clone quantification. Study as a whole: In the replicates, RNA derived from roughly 20,000 or 100,000 naive CD8 cells was divided into five parts, and four were sequenced.

One entry per CDR3 protein, called by TCRdb with MiXCR from the PCR reads. The sample lists some 96,000 distinct CDR3 sequences, 20% to 25% occurring once. The sequencing sample was made of naive CD8+ T cells from blood, with Jurkat cell RNA spiked in. Noted subset: FACS-sorted CD8+CD4-CCR7+CD45RA+ naive T cells. The sequence derives from a human donor in good health. Some libraries in this study had Jurkat cell RNA spiked in.

The CDR3 here is CASSYRQEANEQFF. For the CDR3, the DNA is TGCGCCAGCAGCTACCGACAGGAGGCCAATGAGCAGTTCTTC. This rearrangement joins TRBV4-3 to TRBJ2-1, with a possible D match to TRBD1 (6 bases). V was shortened by 5 bases and J by 6 bases, with 14 bases between the two germline ends. Germline V gives CDR1 LGHNA, CDR2 YSLEER. This CDR3 has 14 amino acids.